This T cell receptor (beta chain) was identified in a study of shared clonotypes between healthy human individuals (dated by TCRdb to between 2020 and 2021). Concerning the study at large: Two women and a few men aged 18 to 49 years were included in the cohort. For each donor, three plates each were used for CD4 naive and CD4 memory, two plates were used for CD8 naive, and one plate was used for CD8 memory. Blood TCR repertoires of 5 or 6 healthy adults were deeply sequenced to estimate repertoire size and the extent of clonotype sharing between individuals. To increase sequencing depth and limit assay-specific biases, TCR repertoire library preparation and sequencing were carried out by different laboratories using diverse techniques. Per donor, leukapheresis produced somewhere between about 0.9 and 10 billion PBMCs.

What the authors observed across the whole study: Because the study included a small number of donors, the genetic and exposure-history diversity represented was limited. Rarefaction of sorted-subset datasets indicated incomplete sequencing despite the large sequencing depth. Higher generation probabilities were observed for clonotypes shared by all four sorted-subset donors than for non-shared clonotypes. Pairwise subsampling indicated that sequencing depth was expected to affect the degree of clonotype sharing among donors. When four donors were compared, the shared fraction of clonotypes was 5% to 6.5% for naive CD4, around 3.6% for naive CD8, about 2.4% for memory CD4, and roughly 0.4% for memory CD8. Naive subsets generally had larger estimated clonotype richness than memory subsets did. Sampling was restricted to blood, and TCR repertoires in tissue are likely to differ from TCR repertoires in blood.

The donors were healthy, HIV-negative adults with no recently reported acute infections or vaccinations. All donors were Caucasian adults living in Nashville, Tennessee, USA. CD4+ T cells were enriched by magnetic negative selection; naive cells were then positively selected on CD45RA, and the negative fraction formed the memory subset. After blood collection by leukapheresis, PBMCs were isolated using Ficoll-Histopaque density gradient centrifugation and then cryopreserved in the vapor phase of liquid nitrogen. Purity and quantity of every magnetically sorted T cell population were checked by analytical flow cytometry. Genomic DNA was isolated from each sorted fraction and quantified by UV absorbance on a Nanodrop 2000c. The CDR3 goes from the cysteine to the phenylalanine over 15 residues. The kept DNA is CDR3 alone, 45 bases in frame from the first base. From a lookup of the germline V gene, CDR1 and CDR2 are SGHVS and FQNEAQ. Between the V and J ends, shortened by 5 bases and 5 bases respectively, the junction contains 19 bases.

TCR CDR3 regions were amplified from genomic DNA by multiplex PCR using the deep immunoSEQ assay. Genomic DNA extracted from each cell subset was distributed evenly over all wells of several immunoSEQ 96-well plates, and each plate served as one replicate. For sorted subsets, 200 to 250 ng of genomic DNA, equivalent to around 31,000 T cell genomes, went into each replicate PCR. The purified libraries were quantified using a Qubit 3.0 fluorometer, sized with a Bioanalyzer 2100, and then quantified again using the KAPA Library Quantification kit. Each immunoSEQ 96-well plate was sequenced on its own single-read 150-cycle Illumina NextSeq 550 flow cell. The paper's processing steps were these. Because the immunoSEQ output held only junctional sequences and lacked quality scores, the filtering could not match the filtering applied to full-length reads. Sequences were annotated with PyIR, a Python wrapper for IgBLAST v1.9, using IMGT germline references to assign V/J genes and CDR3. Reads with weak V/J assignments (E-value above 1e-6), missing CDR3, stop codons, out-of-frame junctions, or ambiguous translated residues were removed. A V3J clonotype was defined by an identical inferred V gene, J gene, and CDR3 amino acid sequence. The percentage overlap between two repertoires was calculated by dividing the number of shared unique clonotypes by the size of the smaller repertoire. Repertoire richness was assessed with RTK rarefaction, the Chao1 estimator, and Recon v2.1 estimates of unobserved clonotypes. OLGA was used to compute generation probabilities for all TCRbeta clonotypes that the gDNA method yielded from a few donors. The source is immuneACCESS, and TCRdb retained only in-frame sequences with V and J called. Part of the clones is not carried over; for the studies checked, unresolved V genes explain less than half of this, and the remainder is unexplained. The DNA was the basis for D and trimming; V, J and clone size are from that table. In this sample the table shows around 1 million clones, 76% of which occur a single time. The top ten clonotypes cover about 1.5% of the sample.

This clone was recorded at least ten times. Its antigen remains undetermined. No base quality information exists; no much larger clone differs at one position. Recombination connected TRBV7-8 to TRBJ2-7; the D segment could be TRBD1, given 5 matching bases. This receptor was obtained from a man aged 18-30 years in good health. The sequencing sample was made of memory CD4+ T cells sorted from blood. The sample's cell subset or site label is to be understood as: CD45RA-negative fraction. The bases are TGTGCCAGCAGCCTGCAGGGATTGATCCTCAACGAGCAGTACTTC. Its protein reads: CASSLQGLILNEQYF.